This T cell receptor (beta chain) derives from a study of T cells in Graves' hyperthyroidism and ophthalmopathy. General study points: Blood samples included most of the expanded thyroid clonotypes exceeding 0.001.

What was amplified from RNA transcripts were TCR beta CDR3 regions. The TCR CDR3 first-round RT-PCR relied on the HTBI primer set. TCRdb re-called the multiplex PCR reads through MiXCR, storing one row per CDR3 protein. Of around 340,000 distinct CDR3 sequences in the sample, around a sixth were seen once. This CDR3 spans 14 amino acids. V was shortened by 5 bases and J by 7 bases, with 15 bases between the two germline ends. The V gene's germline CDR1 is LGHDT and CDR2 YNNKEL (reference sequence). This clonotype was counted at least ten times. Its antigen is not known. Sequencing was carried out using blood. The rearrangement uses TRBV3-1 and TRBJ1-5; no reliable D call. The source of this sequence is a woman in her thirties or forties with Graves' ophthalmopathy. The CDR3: CASSRTGPGQPQHF. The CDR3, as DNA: TGTGCCAGCAGCAGGACGGGTCCCGGACAGCCCCAGCATTTT.